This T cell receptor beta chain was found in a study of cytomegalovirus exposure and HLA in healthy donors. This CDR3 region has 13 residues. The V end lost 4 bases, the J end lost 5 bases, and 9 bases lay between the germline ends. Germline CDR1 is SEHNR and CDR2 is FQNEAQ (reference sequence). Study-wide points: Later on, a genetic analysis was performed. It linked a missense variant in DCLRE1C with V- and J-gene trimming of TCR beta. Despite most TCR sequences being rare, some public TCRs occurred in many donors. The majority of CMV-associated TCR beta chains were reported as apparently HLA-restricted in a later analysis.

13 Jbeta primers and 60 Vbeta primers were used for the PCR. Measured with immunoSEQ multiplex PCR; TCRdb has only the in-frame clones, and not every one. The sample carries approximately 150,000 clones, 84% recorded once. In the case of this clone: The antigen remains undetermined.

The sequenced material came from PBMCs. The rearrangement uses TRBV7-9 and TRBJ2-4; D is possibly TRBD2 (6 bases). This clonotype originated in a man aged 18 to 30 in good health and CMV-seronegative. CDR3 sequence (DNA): TGTGCCAGCAGCTACACTAGCCAAAACATTCAGTACTTC. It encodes CASSYTSQNIQYF.